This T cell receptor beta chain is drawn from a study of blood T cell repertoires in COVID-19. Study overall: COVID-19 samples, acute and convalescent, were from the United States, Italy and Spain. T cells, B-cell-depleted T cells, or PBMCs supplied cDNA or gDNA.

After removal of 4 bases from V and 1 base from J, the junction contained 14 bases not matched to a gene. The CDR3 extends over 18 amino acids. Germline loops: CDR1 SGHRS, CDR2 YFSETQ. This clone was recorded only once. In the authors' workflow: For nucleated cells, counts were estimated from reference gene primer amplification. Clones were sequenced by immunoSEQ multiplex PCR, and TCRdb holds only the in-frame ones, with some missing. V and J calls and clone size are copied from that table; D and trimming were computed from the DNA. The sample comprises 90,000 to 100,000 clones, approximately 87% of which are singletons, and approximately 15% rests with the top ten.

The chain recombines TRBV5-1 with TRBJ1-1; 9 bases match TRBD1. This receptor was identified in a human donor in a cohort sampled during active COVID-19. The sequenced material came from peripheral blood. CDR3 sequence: CASSPEAWTGAGNTEAFF. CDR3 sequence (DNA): TGCGCCAGCAGCCCGGAGGCCTGGACAGGGGCGGGGAACACTGAAGCTTTCTTT.